A single sample gave rise to the 14 T cell receptor beta chains below, sequenced in a study of blood T cell repertoires in COVID-19. Sequenced by immunoSEQ multiplex PCR; TCRdb stores in-frame clones only, minus some. The table has about 180,000 clones, roughly 88% seen once. Material: peripheral blood. The origin of the receptors is a man aged 55 to 70 with acute or convalescent COVID-19.

The genes are TRBV9 and TRBJ2-1; D might be TRBD2 (6 bases). The V gene's germline CDR1 is SGDLS and CDR2 YYNGEE. Trimming cost V 4 bases and J 7 bases, with 18 bases left between them. CDR3 length: 15 amino acids. CDR3 sequence: CASSRRSVTRNEQFF. In nucleotides, the CDR3 is TGTGCCAGCAGCCGTAGGTCCGTGACTAGGAATGAGCAGTTCTTC. The whole variable domain, filled in from reference TRBV9 and TRBJ2-1, reads DSGVTQTPKHLITATGQRVTLRCSPRSGDLSVYWYQQSLDQGLQFLIQYYNGEERAKGNILERFSAQQFPDLHSELNLSSLELGDSALYFCASSRRSVTRNEQFFGPGTRLTVL.

The chain carries TRBV2 and TRBJ2-7, with TRBD1 matching 9 bases. The ends lost 4 bases at V and 4 bases at J; junction bases unmatched: 5. The CDR3 runs to 14 residues. Germline CDR1 is SNHLY and CDR2 is FYNNEI. The CDR3 is CASSATGGRYEQYF. The CDR3 region has the DNA TGTGCCAGCAGTGCAACAGGGGGCAGGTACGAGCAGTACTTC. Together with reference TRBV2 and TRBJ2-7, the CDR3 gives the full variable domain: EPEVTQTPSHQVTQMGQEVILRCVPISNHLYFYWYRQILGQKVEFLVSFYNNEISEKSEIFDDQFSVERPDGSNFTLKIRSTKLEDSAMYFCASSATGGRYEQYFGPGTRLTVT.

The table lists this clone with a count of one. This chain connects TRBV12-3 or TRBV12-4 to TRBJ1-4; D possibly corresponds to TRBD1 (5 bases). This CDR3 has 13 residues. V dropped 7 bases and J dropped 10 bases, with 16 bases sitting between them. The CDR3 sequence: CASTKDSQSKLFF. In nucleotides, the CDR3 is TGTGCCAGCACCAAAGACAGCCAGTCAAAACTGTTTTTT.

The rearrangement links TRBV6-5 to TRBJ2-2; possible D gene TRBD1, 5 bases. CDR1 MNHEY and CDR2 SVGAGI come from the germline V gene. V lost 6 bases and J lost 3, with 11 bases in between. This CDR3 is built from 14 residues. CDR3 in DNA: TGTGCCAGCAGGACGACAGATTACACCGGGGAGCTGTTTTTT. Protein product: CASRTTDYTGELFF.

The chain uses TRBV27 and TRBJ1-1; D not certain. The germline V and J ends were trimmed by 3 bases and 5 bases, with 10 bases remaining between them. Germline values: CDR1 MNHEY, CDR2 SMNVEV (reference sequence). CDR3 length equals 13 residues. The DNA for the CDR3 is TGTGCCAGCAGTTTGCGGGAGGGAACTGAAGCTTTCTTT. This encodes CASSLREGTEAFF.

The rearrangement uses TRBV4-1 and TRBJ1-2, with D unresolved. Deletions cut 2 bases from V and 2 bases from J, with 9 bases between. CDR3 size: 14 residues. Germline V CDR1 and CDR2: MGHRA, YSYEKL. CDR3 sequence: CASSQSVQNYGYTF. The CDR3 bases are TGCGCCAGCAGCCAATCGGTACAGAACTATGGCTACACCTTC.

The chain carries TRBV28 and TRBJ1-1; perhaps TRBD1 as D (5 bases). This CDR3 is built from 15 residues. V lost 1 base and J 10 bases, leaving 19 bases between the germline ends. Germline V gene sequence: CDR1 MDHEN, CDR2 SYDVKM. CDR3 residues: CASSLLIGRGIRAFF. The CDR3 coding sequence is TGTGCCAGCAGTTTATTAATTGGACGGGGGATAAGAGCTTTCTTT.

This chain joins TRBV5-4 and TRBJ2-3; possibly TRBD1 for D (5 bases). In germline, CDR1 is SGHNT, CDR2 YYREEE (reference sequence). The CDR3 spans 13 residues. V was shortened by 4 bases and J by 3 bases, with 9 bases between the two germline ends. The CDR3 DNA follows: TGTGCCAGCAGCACCGACAGAACAGATACGCAGTATTTT. Translating it yields CASSTDRTDTQYF.

The J gene is TRBJ2-5, the V gene TRBV14, with a tentative D call TRBD2 (7 bases). Trimming took 4 bases from V and 5 from J, leaving 17 bases between them. The length of the CDR3 is 15 residues. Germline assignment: CDR1 SGHDN and CDR2 FVKESK. CDR3 in DNA: TGTGCCAGCAGCCGGTCGTACGGGGGGCCTGAGACCCAGTACTTC. Translated: CASSRSYGGPETQYF. The complete variable domain, with remaining parts taken from reference TRBV14 and TRBJ2-5, reads EAGVTQFPSHSVIEKGQTVTLRCDPISGHDNLYWYRRVMGKEIKFLLHFVKESKQDESGMPNNRFLAERTGGTYSTLKVQPAELEDSGVYFCASSRSYGGPETQYFGPGTRLLVL.

This chain connects TRBV6-5 to TRBJ2-3, with D perhaps TRBD1 (6 bases). Germline assignment: CDR1 MNHEY and CDR2 SVGAGI. The length of the CDR3 is 12 residues. V lost 11 bases and J 5 bases, leaving 14 bases between the germline ends. The CDR3: CAVRQGLDTQYF. The CDR3, as DNA: TGTGCCGTCAGGCAGGGGCTAGATACGCAGTATTTT.

The chain links TRBV4-1 to TRBJ1-1; D is undetermined. Germline-derived CDR1 and CDR2 are MGHRA and YSYEKL. Deletions cut 0 bases from V and 4 bases from J, with 12 bases between. The CDR3 contains 15 residues. CDR3 DNA: TGCGCCAGCAGCCAAGAACACAGTCAATTCACTGAAGCTTTCTTT. Residues: CASSQEHSQFTEAFF.

The chain recombines TRBV6-8 with TRBJ1-4, with D maybe TRBD1 (5 bases). This CDR3 has 15 amino acids. Germline CDR1 MNHGY, CDR2 SAAAGT. The V end was cut by 4 bases, the J end by 8 bases, with 17 bases between. Here the CDR3 reads CASSLAGDLGEKLFF. The CDR3 coding sequence is TGTGCCAGCAGTTTGGCGGGGGATTTAGGAGAAAAACTGTTTTTT.

Details on this clone: The identical CDR3 is also encoded by other nucleotide sequences in the sample. The V gene is TRBV6-5, the J gene TRBJ2-7; the D gene is possibly TRBD2 (6 bases). The CDR3 extends over 14 amino acids. CDR1 MNHEY and CDR2 SVGAGI come from the germline V gene. Trimming cost V 8 bases and J 4 bases, with 18 bases left between them. The CDR3 here is CASSSPGVRYEQYF. For the CDR3, the DNA is TGTGCCAGCTCCAGTCCGGGAGTACGGTACGAGCAGTACTTC.

This clone was detected only once. The V and J genes are TRBV6-5 and TRBJ1-4; 8 nucleotides align to TRBD1. Unmatched junction bases numbered 7, after V lost 8 bases and J lost 8 bases. This CDR3 has 13 amino acids. CDR1 is MNHEY, CDR2 SVGAGI, per germline. The CDR3 here is CASGQGAGEKLFF. CDR3 nucleotide sequence: TGTGCCAGCGGGCAGGGGGCTGGGGAAAAACTGTTTTTT.